Listed here are 27 T cell receptor beta chains from one sample, sequenced in a study of control samples from healthy donors and cancer patients. Only in-frame clones appear in the TCRdb table, and some are missing; sequencing was by immunoSEQ multiplex PCR. The sample has 75,000 to 95,000 clones; about nine tenths are singletons. The sample taken for sequencing was blood. The source of these receptors is a young woman in good health.

In this sample, this clone turned up a few times. This sequence joins TRBV15 and TRBJ1-5; unclear D gene. V was shortened by 0 bases and J by 7 bases, with 4 bases between the two germline ends. Looked up from germline, CDR1 is LNHNV and CDR2 is YYDKDF (reference sequence). The CDR3 has 12 residues. The DNA of the CDR3 is TGTGCCACCAGCAGAGATCGGCAGCCCCAGCATTTT. Translation: CATSRDRQPQHF. The whole variable domain, filled in from reference TRBV15 and TRBJ1-5, reads DAMVIQNPRYQVTQFGKPVTLSCSQTLNHNVMYWYQQKSSQAPKLLFHYYDKDFNNEADTPDNFQSRRPNTSFCFLDIRSPGLGDTAMYLCATSRDRQPQHFGDGTRLSIL.

The chain has TRBV20-1 and TRBJ1-5; D unclear. In germline, CDR1 is DFQATT, CDR2 SNEGSKA (reference sequence). V shed 3 bases and J shed 0 bases, with 15 bases lying between them. CDR3 size: 16 residues. The chain's CDR3 is CSASKMLSNSNQPQHF. The CDR3 nucleotides read TGCAGTGCTAGTAAGATGCTCTCTAATAGCAATCAGCCCCAGCATTTT.

Details on this clone: Different DNA sequences within this sample yield the same CDR3. The rearrangement links TRBV29-1 to TRBJ1-2, with 7 bases that match TRBD1. J was trimmed by 3 bases and V by 7 bases; bases with no gene match: 2. From germline, CDR1 is SQVTM and CDR2 ANQGSEA. The CDR3 length is 11 residues. CDR3 amino acids: CSAGQDYGYTF. CDR3 DNA sequence: TGCAGCGCTGGACAGGACTATGGCTACACCTTC.

The chain employs TRBV2 and TRBJ1-2; the D is unclear. Germline CDR1 SNHLY, CDR2 FYNNEI. This CDR3 is 13 amino acids long. V was shortened by 5 bases and J by 3 bases, with 10 bases between the two germline ends. Here the CDR3 reads CASSKHTDYGYTF. The CDR3 DNA follows: TGTGCCAGCAGTAAACATACGGACTATGGCTACACCTTC.

The chain recombines TRBV6-5 with TRBJ1-1; D is uncertain. The V gene lost 5 bases and the J gene lost 6 bases, with 10 bases spanning the gap. The CDR3 extends over 12 amino acids. Germline-derived CDR1 and CDR2 are MNHEY and SVGAGI. Written as DNA, the CDR3 is TGTGCCAGCAGTCCCACCCGGGCTGAAGCTTTCTTT. It is translated as CASSPTRAEAFF.

The chain links TRBV4-1 to TRBJ2-3, with D perhaps TRBD1 (5 bases). Germline values: CDR1 MGHRA, CDR2 YSYEKL. CDR3 size: 16 residues. V was trimmed by 2 bases and J by 6 bases, leaving 18 bases between them. The CDR3 loop reads CASSQQTDPRGDTQYF. The CDR3, as DNA: TGCGCCAGCAGCCAACAGACAGATCCTAGAGGCGATACGCAGTATTTT.

The V call is TRBV2, the J call TRBJ2-1, with D tentatively TRBD2 (6 bases). The germline V gene encodes CDR1 SNHLY and CDR2 FYNNEI. Deletions cut 3 bases from V and 7 bases from J, with 22 bases between. The CDR3 length is 17 residues. The CDR3 region has the DNA TGTGCCAGCAGTGATGGAGGTTGGAGGGGCGAAGGGAATGAGCAGTTCTTC. Translated: CASSDGGWRGEGNEQFF. Full variable domain (rest looked up from reference TRBV2 and TRBJ2-1): EPEVTQTPSHQVTQMGQEVILRCVPISNHLYFYWYRQILGQKVEFLVSFYNNEISEKSEIFDDQFSVERPDGSNFTLKIRSTKLEDSAMYFCASSDGGWRGEGNEQFFGPGTRLTVL.

V usage is TRBV29-1 and J usage is TRBJ1-1; 8 nucleotides match TRBD1. The CDR3 consists of 11 residues. The junction had 8 bases not matched to a gene; V was cut back by 7 bases and J by 10 bases. CDR1 is SQVTM, CDR2 ANQGSEA, per germline. DNA of the CDR3: TGCAGCGCAGGACAGGGAATAAGAGCTTTCTTT. Amino acids: CSAGQGIRAFF.

The chain uses TRBV6-4 and TRBJ1-5; D may be TRBD1 (6 bases). This CDR3 contains 13 residues. V was trimmed by 9 bases and J by 7 bases, leaving 16 bases between them. Germline V gene data show CDR1 as MRHNA and CDR2 as SNTAGT. As DNA, the CDR3 is TGTGCCAGAGCGCGACAGGCCGGCCAGCCCCAGCATTTT. Translating gives CARARQAGQPQHF.

The V gene is TRBV24-1, the J gene TRBJ1-5; D gene unclear. Trimming pared 4 bases from V and 5 bases from J, leaving 8 bases between. Germline V lookup: CDR1 KGHDR, CDR2 SFDVKD. The CDR3 loop spans 13 amino acids. CDR3 sequence (DNA): TGTGCCACCAGTGACTGCTTAGATCAGCCCCAGCATTTT. It is translated as CATSDCLDQPQHF.

This clone was seen at least ten times. The chain recombines TRBV10-3 with TRBJ1-1; TRBD1 is a possible D gene (6 bases). CDR3 length: 14 amino acids. Germline V CDR1 and CDR2: ENHRY, SYGVKD. V lost 4 bases, J lost 1 base, and 10 bases lay in between. For the CDR3, the DNA is TGTGCCATCAGTGGAAGGGGACAGAACACTGAAGCTTTCTTT. Translated, it gives CAISGRGQNTEAFF.

DNA of the CDR3: TGTGCCAGCAGTGAAATTGCTTTCTCTGGAAACACCATATATTTT. Amino acids: CASSEIAFSGNTIYF. The J gene is TRBJ1-3, the V gene TRBV2, with unresolved D. The V gene's germline CDR1 is SNHLY and CDR2 FYNNEI. This CDR3 comprises 15 residues. With 2 bases removed from V and 0 bases from J, the gap between germline ends came to 8 bases.

CDR3 in DNA: TGTGCCAGCAGAGCCGGGCCCAGCGGGAACACTGAAGCTTTCTTT. Encoded protein: CASRAGPSGNTEAFF. The chain joins TRBV2 to TRBJ1-1, with unresolved D. V was shortened by 6 bases and J by 1 base, with 15 bases between the two germline ends. This CDR3 region has 15 residues. CDR1 is SNHLY and CDR2 is FYNNEI in the germline V gene.

This clone was recorded only once. This chain joins TRBV10-2 and TRBJ1-2; TRBD1 aligns across 7 bases. The ends lost 3 bases at V and 7 bases at J; junction bases unmatched: 2. Per the germline V gene, CDR1 is WSHSY and CDR2 is SAAADI. The CDR3 sequence is 12 residues long. In nucleotides, the CDR3 is TGCGCCAGCAGTGAACCAGGGGGTGGCTACACCTTC. Its protein is CASSEPGGGYTF.

This chain links TRBV6-5 with TRBJ1-1, with a weak D call TRBD1 (6 bases). This CDR3 region has 14 residues. Germline CDR1 reads MNHEY; CDR2 reads SVGAGI. Trimming left V 3 bases short and J 2 bases short, with 10 bases between. In DNA, the CDR3 is TGTGCCAGCAGTTATGGGACATTCAACACTGAAGCTTTCTTT. It translates to CASSYGTFNTEAFF.

J is TRBJ1-1 and V is TRBV12-5; no reliable D call. Germline loops: CDR1 LGHNT, CDR2 FRNRAP. This CDR3 contains 14 residues. Trimming removed 3 bases at V and 5 bases at J, with 13 bases between. The CDR3 reads CASGFSAAETEAFF. CDR3 in DNA: TGTGCTAGTGGTTTTTCTGCGGCGGAGACTGAAGCTTTCTTT.

The chain is built from TRBV6-2 or TRBV6-3 and TRBJ1-1, with D perhaps matching TRBD1 (6 bases). Trimming stripped 0 bases from V and 7 bases from J, with 12 bases between. The CDR3 sequence is 14 residues long. Germline CDR1 reads MNHEY; CDR2 reads SVGEGT. The CDR3 DNA sequence: TGTGCCAGCAGTTACTCGACAGGTTCTCATGAAGCTTTCTTT. It encodes CASSYSTGSHEAFF.

This chain joins TRBV3-1 (or the pseudogene TRBV3-2) and TRBJ1-2; 7 nucleotides agree with TRBD1. The CDR3 covers 15 residues. The germline V gene has CDR1 LGHDT and CDR2 YNNKEL (reference sequence). J gave up 2 bases and V 4 bases, and 7 bases lay outside the gene matches. In nucleotides, the CDR3 is TGTGCCAGCAGCCCCTTTGAGGGACAGAACTATGGCTACACCTTC. Translated, it gives CASSPFEGQNYGYTF.

The genes are TRBV10-2 and TRBJ1-2; tentatively, D is TRBD1 (5 bases). V was clipped by 2 bases and J by 4 bases, with 8 bases between them. The CDR3 covers 13 residues. In germline, CDR1 is WSHSY, CDR2 SAAADI. As DNA, the CDR3 is TGCGCCAGCAGTGAGGGGGGAGCCTATGGCTACACCTTC. Protein: CASSEGGAYGYTF.

The chain links TRBV11-3 to TRBJ1-1; no firm D call. Trimming shortened V by 0 bases and J by 7 bases, and 9 bases separated the two germline ends. CDR1 is SGHNT, CDR2 YENEEA, per germline. The CDR3 length is 13 residues. This CDR3 reads CASSLDSEGEAFF. The CDR3 nucleotides are TGTGCCAGCAGCTTAGATTCTGAGGGTGAAGCTTTCTTT.

The rearrangement uses TRBV5-4 and TRBJ2-7; 11 bases fit TRBD2. Trimming at V came to 4 bases and at J to 1 base, leaving 7 bases not matched to a gene. Germline CDR1 SGHNT, CDR2 YYREEE (reference sequence). The CDR3 loop spans 16 amino acids. The CDR3 protein is CASSATSGGFSYEQYF. Here the CDR3 DNA reads TGTGCCAGCAGCGCCACTAGCGGGGGATTTTCCTACGAGCAGTACTTC. The full variable domain, its missing parts supplied by reference TRBV5-4 and TRBJ2-7, is ETGVTQSPTHLIKTRGQQVTLRCSSQSGHNTVSWYQQALGQGPQFIFQYYREEENGRGNFPPRFSGLQFPNYSSELNVNALELDDSALYLCASSATSGGFSYEQYFGPGTRLTVT.

The rearrangement joins TRBV3-1 (or the pseudogene TRBV3-2) to TRBJ1-2; 10 bases line up with TRBD1. CDR3 length: 14 residues. Germline V gene lookup returns CDR1 LGHDT and CDR2 YNNKEL (reference sequence). The trim removed 1 base at V and 6 bases at J, leaving 2 bases unmatched. The CDR3 region is CASSQGQGANGYTF. The CDR3 DNA is TGTGCCAGCAGCCAAGGACAGGGGGCGAATGGCTACACCTTC.

This clone was recorded once. The chain links TRBV14 to TRBJ1-1; 8 nucleotides line up with TRBD1. The CDR3 has 13 amino acids. CDR1 is SGHDN, CDR2 FVKESK, per germline. J was trimmed by 4 bases and V by 4 bases; bases with no gene match: 2. The CDR3 nucleotides read TGTGCCAGCAGCCGAGGACAGGGCACTGAAGCTTTCTTT. This gives the protein CASSRGQGTEAFF.

In DNA, the CDR3 is TGTGCCAGCACCCCCCTGGCAGGAAACACTGAAGCTTTCTTT. Translating it yields CASTPLAGNTEAFF. The rearrangement joins TRBV27 to TRBJ1-1; the D is unclear. The germline CDR1 and CDR2 sequences are MNHEY and SMNVEV (reference sequence). The V gene lost 7 bases and the J gene lost 2 bases, with 14 bases spanning the gap. The CDR3 sequence is 14 residues long.

This clone was picked up one time. The rearrangement joins TRBV6-5 to TRBJ1-2; D remains unclear. The CDR3 consists of 11 residues. The germline V gene has CDR1 MNHEY and CDR2 SVGAGI. Trimming left V 6 bases short and J 7 bases short, with 9 bases between. DNA for the CDR3: TGTGCCAGCAGGATGGGGATTGGCTACACCTTC. This gives the protein CASRMGIGYTF.

Concerning this clone: An end of the junction does not agree with germline; a read error may underlie this. The chain recombines TRBV6-6 with TRBJ2-7; 7 nucleotides match TRBD1. Germline assignment: CDR1 MNHNY and CDR2 SVGAGI (reference sequence). CDR3 size: 12 residues. CDR3 residues: CASSYDIGGKDF. CDR3 nucleotides: TGTGCCAGCAGTTACGATATAGGGGGCAAGGACTTC.

V and J are TRBV15 and TRBJ1-1; tentative D call: TRBD1 (5 bases). The CDR3 runs to 13 residues. Germline V gene lookup returns CDR1 LNHNV and CDR2 YYDKDF (reference sequence). The ends were cut back, 0 bases at V and 7 bases at J, with 9 bases in the middle. The CDR3 is CATSRDRVFEAFF. The CDR3 nucleotides read TGTGCCACCAGCAGAGACAGGGTCTTTGAAGCTTTCTTT. Looking up the rest from reference TRBV15 and TRBJ1-1 gives the full variable domain: DAMVIQNPRYQVTQFGKPVTLSCSQTLNHNVMYWYQQKSSQAPKLLFHYYDKDFNNEADTPDNFQSRRPNTSFCFLDIRSPGLGDTAMYLCATSRDRVFEAFFGQGTRLTVV.